This TCR beta chain comes out of a study of blood T cells in healthy people across ages. For this clonotype: Its antigen is unknown.

PBMCs numbering at least 7 million were isolated per sample. Samples each had at least 5.5 micrograms of total RNA extracted. Whole-study findings and limits: Unsorted PBMCs blocked a conclusive comparison of naive and antigen-experienced cells.

The second PCR ran roughly 7 to 12 cycles with a sample-barcoded 5' primer and J-beta primers. In TCRdb, the 5' RACE reads were re-called with MiXCR into one record per CDR3 protein. The sample records 1.2 million to 1.5 million distinct CDR3 sequences, almost 60% being singletons. There are 17 residues in the CDR3. V was pared by 5 bases and J by 3 bases, with 21 bases between. Germline lookup yields CDR1 SGHVS and CDR2 FQNEAQ. This sequence was found in a man younger than 35 in good health. Specimen: blood. This chain links TRBV7-8 with TRBJ2-3, with D possibly TRBD2 on 6 matching bases. The CDR3 here is CASSRNLRTGATDTQYF. The CDR3, as DNA: TGTGCCAGCAGCCGGAACCTCCGGACGGGAGCTACAGATACGCAGTATTTT.